Listed below are T cell receptor beta chains from one sample, sequenced in a study of blood T cell repertoires in COVID-19. Sequenced by immunoSEQ multiplex PCR; TCRdb stores in-frame clones only, minus some. The table shows hundreds of thousands of clones, with roughly 82% occurring only once. Sequencing was done on a sample of peripheral blood. The receptors were sampled from a woman between 65 and 79 years old with acute or convalescent COVID-19. The CDR3 runs from the conserved cysteine through the conserved F or W. A D gene is named only where the DNA matches it firmly.

CDR3nt	CDR3aa	d_gene	v_gene	j_gene
TGTGCCAGCAGCGTAGACACCCGCAATCAGCCCCAGCATTTT	CASSVDTRNQPQHF	.	TRBV9	TRBJ1-5
TGTGCCAGCAGTGAGCGGACAGCCAATCAGCCCCAGCATTTT	CASSERTANQPQHF	.	TRBV2	TRBJ1-5
TGTGCCAGCAGCCAAGGGGACAGGGAAGACCAGCCCCAGCATTTT	CASSQGDREDQPQHF	TRBD1	TRBV4-2	TRBJ1-5
TGTGCCAGCAGACCGTCGACAGGGGCCGGTACTGAAGCTTTCTTT	CASRPSTGAGTEAFF	TRBD1	TRBV5-4	TRBJ1-1
TGTGCCAGCAGTTTAGTAGGGACAGCACCCCTCCACTTT	CASSLVGTAPLHF	TRBD1	TRBV12-3/TRBV12-4	TRBJ1-6
TGTGCCAGCAGCTTGATGGGACAGGTGAGGTACGAGCAGTACTTC	CASSLMGQVRYEQYF	TRBD1	TRBV7-2	TRBJ2-7
TGTGCCAGCACCCAACAGACAGGGACCTTGAACACTGAAGCTTTCTTT	CASTQQTGTLNTEAFF	TRBD1	TRBV6-6	TRBJ1-1
TGTGCCTCGGACAGGGGGCCCAATCAGCCCCAGCATTTT	CASDRGPNQPQHF	TRBD1	TRBV30	TRBJ1-5
TGTGCCAGCAGCCCATACACGAGCACAGATACGCAGTATTTT	CASSPYTSTDTQYF	.	TRBV3-1/TRBV3-2	TRBJ2-3
TGTGCCAGCAGCCAAGCCTCGGACAGGGGCCAGACCCAGTACTTC	CASSQASDRGQTQYF	TRBD1	TRBV4-2	TRBJ2-5
TGTGCCAGCAGCTTAGGGGAGGGGACGGGAAACACCATATATTTT	CASSLGEGTGNTIYF	.	TRBV7-6	TRBJ1-3
TGTGCCATCAGTGCGAGGGGAGGGGGGGCAACTAATGAAAAACTGTTTTTT	CAISARGGGATNEKLFF	.	TRBV10-3	TRBJ1-4
TGTGCCAGCAGCGCAAAGACAGGGGGCAACTATGGCTACACCTTC	CASSAKTGGNYGYTF	TRBD1	TRBV9	TRBJ1-2
TGTGCCAGCAGCATCGGGACACCTCGATTTTCCAATGAGCAGTTCTTC	CASSIGTPRFSNEQFF	.	TRBV7-2	TRBJ2-1
TGCGCCAGCAGCTCGGGACAGAGCTATGGCTACACCTTC	CASSSGQSYGYTF	TRBD1	TRBV5-1	TRBJ1-2
TGTGCCAGCAGCCAAGGTCTGGTGTGGAGCGGCGGGGAGCTGTTTTTT	CASSQGLVWSGGELFF	.	TRBV14	TRBJ2-2